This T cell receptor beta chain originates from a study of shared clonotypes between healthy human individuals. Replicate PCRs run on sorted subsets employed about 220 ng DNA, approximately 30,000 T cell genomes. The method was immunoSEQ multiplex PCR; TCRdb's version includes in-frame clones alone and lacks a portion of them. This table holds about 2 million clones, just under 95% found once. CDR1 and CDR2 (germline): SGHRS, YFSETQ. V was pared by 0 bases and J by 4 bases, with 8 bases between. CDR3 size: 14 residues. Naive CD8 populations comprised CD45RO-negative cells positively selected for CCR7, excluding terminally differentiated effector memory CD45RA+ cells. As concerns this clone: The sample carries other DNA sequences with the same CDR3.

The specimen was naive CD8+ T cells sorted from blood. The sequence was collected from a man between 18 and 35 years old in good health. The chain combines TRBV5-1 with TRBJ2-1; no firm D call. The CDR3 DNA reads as TGCGCCAGCAGCTTGGGAGGACCTTACAATGAGCAGTTCTTC. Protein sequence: CASSLGGPYNEQFF.